Presented here are 3 T cell receptor beta chains from one specimen sequenced in a study of T cell repertoires in cytomegalovirus infection. These receptors are not linked to any known antigen. TCRdb reprocessed the reads via MiXCR and lists one record per CDR3 protein. Among 700,000 to 850,000 distinct CDR3 sequences, approximately 30% were seen once, and the ten largest hold approximately 13%. Here the sequenced sample was cultured CD8+ T cells from PBMCs, taken from culture after CMV antigen stimulation. These receptors all come from a human donor in good health (CMV status not recorded). Some clones in this sample may be carry-over from other donors' samples.

This clonotype was observed at least ten times. The chain carries TRBV6-5 and TRBJ2-1, with D possibly matching TRBD2 (5 bases). The CDR3 totals 13 residues. The V gene's germline CDR1 is MNHEY and CDR2 SVGAGI. V lost 2 bases, J lost 4 bases, and 6 bases lay in between. CDR3 sequence reads: CASSYRTYNEQFF. The CDR3 DNA reads as TGTGCCAGCAGTTACCGGACTTACAATGAGCAGTTCTTC.

In this sample, this clonotype turned up a few times. The rearrangement joins TRBV7-9 to TRBJ2-1, with a weak D call TRBD1 (5 bases). The V end lost 10 bases, the J end lost 4 bases, and 14 bases lay between the germline ends. CDR1 and CDR2 (germline): SEHNR, FQNEAQ (reference sequence). This CDR3 has 13 residues. CDR3 residues: CAISVTAYNEQFF. The CDR3 nucleotides are TGTGCCATTTCGGTGACAGCTTACAATGAGCAGTTCTTC.

V is TRBV15 and J is TRBJ2-1, with TRBD2 matching 13 bases. Trimming cost V 5 bases and J 7 bases; bases outside gene matches: 17. Germline V gene sequence: CDR1 LNHNV, CDR2 YYDKDF (reference sequence). The CDR3 runs 19 residues. The CDR3, as DNA: TGTGCCACCAGCTTTTCTGCCGGGACTAGCGGGGTGGCCGGGAATGAGCAGTTCTTC. Translated: CATSFSAGTSGVAGNEQFF.